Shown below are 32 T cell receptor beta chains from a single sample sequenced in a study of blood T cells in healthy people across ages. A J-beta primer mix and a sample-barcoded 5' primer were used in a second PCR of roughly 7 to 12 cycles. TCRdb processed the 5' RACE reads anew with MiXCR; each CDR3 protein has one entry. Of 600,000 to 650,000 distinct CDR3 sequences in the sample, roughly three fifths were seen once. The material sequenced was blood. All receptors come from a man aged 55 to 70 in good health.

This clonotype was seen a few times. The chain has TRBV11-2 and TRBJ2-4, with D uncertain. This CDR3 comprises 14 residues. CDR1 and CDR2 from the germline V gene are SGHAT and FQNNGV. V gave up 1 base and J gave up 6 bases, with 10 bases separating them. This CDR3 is CASSLAYRGNIQYF. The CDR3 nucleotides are TGTGCCAGCAGCTTAGCGTATCGCGGAAACATTCAGTACTTC. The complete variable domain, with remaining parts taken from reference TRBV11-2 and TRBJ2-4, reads EAGVAQSPRYKIIEKRQSVAFWCNPISGHATLYWYQQILGQGPKLLIQFQNNGVVDDSQLPKDRFSAERLKGVDSTLKIQPAKLEDSAVYLCASSLAYRGNIQYFGAGTRLSVL.

CDR3 sequence (DNA): TGTGCCAGCAGCCAGACAGGGGTCGGTGAGACCCAGTACTTC. Protein sequence: CASSQTGVGETQYF. V usage is TRBV12-3 or TRBV12-4 and J usage is TRBJ2-5; 8 positions match TRBD1. This CDR3 spans 14 amino acids. The ends lost 6 bases at V and 5 bases at J; junction bases unmatched: 8.

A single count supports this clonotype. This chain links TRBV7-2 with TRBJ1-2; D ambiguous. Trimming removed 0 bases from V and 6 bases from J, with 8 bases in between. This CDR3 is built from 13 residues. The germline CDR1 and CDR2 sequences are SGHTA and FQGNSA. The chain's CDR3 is CASSLAVAHGYTF. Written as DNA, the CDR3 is TGTGCCAGCAGCTTAGCAGTGGCCCATGGCTACACCTTC.

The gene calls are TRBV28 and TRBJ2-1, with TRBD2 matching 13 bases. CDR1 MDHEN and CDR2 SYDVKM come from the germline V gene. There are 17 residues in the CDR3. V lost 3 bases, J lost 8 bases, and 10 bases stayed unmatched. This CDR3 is CASSFQILAGGSYEQFF. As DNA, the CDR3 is TGTGCCAGCAGTTTCCAGATACTAGCGGGGGGGAGCTATGAGCAGTTCTTC.

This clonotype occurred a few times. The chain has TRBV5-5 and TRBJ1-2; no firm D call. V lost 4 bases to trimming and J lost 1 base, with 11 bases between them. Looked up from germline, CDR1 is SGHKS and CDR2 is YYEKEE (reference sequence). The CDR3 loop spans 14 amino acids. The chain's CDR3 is CASSLETLNYGYTF. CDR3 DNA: TGTGCCAGCAGCCTCGAGACCCTTAACTATGGCTACACCTTC.

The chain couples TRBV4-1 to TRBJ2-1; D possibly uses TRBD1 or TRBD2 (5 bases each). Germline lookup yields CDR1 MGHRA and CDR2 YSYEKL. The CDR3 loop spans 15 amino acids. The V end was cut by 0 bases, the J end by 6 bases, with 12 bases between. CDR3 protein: CASSQEGRLINEQFF. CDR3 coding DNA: TGCGCCAGCAGCCAAGAGGGACGGTTGATCAATGAGCAGTTCTTC.

CDR3 protein: CASSPETGNYEQYF. In DNA, the CDR3 is TGTGCCAGCAGCCCAGAGACAGGGAACTACGAGCAGTACTTC. The chain uses TRBV9 and TRBJ2-4; 7 nucleotides line up with TRBD1. The J call may be in error: the DNA end matches TRBJ2-7 better. The germline gives CDR1 SGDLS, CDR2 YYNGEE. This CDR3 comprises 14 residues.

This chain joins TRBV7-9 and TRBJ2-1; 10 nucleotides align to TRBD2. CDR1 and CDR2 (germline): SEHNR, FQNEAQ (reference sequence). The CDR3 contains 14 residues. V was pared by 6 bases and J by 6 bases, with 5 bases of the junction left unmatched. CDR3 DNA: TGTGCCAGCAGTCTAAGCGGGGGGGTCAATGAGCAGTTCTTC. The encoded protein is CASSLSGGVNEQFF.

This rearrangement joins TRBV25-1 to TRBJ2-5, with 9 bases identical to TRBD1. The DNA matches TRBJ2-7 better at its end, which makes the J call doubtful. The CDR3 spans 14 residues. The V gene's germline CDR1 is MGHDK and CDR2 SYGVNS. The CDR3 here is CASRTGTGSYEQYF. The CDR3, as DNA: TGTGCCAGCAGGACCGGGACAGGGAGCTACGAGCAGTACTTC.

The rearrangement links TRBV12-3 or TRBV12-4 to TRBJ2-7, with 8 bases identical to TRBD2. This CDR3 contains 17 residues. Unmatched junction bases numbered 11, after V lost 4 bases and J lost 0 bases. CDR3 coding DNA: TGTGCCAGCAGTTCCCGTCAGCGGGGGCCTCGCTCCTACGAGCAGTACTTC. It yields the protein CASSSRQRGPRSYEQYF.

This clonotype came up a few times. CDR3 nucleotides: TGCAGTGCTAGCGAGGTCCTCTATGGCTACACCTTC. Protein product: CSASEVLYGYTF. The J gene is TRBJ1-2, the V gene TRBV20-1; D is uncertain. V lost 3 bases, J lost 4 bases, and 9 bases lay in between. The CDR3 covers 12 residues. CDR1 and CDR2 (germline): DFQATT, SNEGSKA (reference sequence).

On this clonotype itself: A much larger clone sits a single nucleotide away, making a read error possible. This CDR3 is CACSLSGGSYNEQFF. In DNA form, the CDR3 reads TGTGCCTGCAGCTTATCCGGAGGGTCCTACAATGAGCAGTTCTTC. V and J are TRBV5-8 and TRBJ2-1; the D gene is possibly TRBD2 (6 bases). From germline, CDR1 is SGHTS and CDR2 YDEGEE. The CDR3 is 15 amino acids.

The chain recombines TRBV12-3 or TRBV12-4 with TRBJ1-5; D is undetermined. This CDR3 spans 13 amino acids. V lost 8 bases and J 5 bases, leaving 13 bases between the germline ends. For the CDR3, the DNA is TGTGCCAGCGGCGCCACGGCAGATCAGCCCCAGCATTTT. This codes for CASGATADQPQHF.

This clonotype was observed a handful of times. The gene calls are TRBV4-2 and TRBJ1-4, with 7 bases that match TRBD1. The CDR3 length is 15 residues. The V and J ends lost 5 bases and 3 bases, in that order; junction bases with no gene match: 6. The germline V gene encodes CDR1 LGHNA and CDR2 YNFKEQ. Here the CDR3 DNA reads TGTGCCAGCAGCGACCAGGGGGGGCCTAATGAAAAACTGTTTTTT. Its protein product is CASSDQGGPNEKLFF.

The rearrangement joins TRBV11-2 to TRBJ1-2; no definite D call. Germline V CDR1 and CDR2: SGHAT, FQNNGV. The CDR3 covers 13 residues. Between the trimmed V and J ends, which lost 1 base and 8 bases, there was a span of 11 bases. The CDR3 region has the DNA TGTGCCAGCAGCTTAGTGGGGTACGGAGGCTACACCTTC. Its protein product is CASSLVGYGGYTF.

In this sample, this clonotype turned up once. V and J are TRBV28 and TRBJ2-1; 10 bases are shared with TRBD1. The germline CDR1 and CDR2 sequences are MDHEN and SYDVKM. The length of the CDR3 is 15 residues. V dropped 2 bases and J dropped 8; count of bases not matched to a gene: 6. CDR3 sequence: CASSLQGGQGYEQFF. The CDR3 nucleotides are TGTGCCAGCAGTTTACAAGGGGGACAGGGGTATGAGCAGTTCTTC.

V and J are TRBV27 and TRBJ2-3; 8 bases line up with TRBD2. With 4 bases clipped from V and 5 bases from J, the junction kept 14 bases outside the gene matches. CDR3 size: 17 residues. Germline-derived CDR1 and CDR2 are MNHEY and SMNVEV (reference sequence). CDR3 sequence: CASSSPRAGALRDTQYF. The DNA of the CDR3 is TGTGCCAGCAGTTCCCCCCGAGCGGGGGCCCTTAGAGATACGCAGTATTTT.

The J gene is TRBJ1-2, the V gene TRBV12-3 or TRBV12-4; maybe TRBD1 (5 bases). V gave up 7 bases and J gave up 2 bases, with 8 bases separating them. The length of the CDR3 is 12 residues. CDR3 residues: CASTGNNYGYTF. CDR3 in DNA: TGTGCCAGCACAGGGAACAACTATGGCTACACCTTC.

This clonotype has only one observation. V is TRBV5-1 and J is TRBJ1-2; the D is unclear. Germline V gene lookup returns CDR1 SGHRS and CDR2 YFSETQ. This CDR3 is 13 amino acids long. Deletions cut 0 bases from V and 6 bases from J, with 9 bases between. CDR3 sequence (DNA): TGCGCCAGCAGCTTGGGGGTCGGCGATGGCTACACCTTC. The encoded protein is CASSLGVGDGYTF.

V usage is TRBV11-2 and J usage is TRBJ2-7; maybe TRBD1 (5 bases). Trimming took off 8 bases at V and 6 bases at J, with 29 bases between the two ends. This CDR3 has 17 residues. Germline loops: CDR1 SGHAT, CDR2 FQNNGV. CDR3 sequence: CASLDRVFGRVPIEQYF. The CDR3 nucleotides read TGTGCCAGCTTAGATCGGGTATTTGGCAGGGTACCTATCGAGCAGTACTTC.

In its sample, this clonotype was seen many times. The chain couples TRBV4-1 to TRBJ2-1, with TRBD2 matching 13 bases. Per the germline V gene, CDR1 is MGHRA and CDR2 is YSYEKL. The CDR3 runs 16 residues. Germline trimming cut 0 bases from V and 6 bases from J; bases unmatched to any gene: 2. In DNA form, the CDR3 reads TGCGCCAGCAGCCAAGAGACTAGCGGGGGGCCCAATGAGCAGTTCTTC. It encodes CASSQETSGGPNEQFF.

CDR3 loop: CASSYSGTSWGETQYF. The CDR3 coding sequence is TGTGCCAGCAGTTATTCAGGAACAAGCTGGGGAGAGACCCAGTACTTC. The V and J genes are TRBV6-5 and TRBJ2-5; D remains ambiguous. V was cut by 3 bases and J by 4 bases, with 18 bases left in between. The length of the CDR3 is 16 residues. Germline-derived CDR1 and CDR2 are MNHEY and SVGAGI.

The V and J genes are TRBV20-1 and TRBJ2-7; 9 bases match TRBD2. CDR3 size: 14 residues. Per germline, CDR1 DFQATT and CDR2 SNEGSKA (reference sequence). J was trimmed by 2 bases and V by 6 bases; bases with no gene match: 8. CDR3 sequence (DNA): TGCAGTGCCACGACCTCTAGCGGGACCTACGAGCAGTACTTC. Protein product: CSATTSSGTYEQYF.

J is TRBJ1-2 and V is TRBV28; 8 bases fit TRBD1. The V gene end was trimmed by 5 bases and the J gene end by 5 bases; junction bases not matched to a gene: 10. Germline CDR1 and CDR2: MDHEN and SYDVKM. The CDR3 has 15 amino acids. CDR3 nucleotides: TGTGCCAGCAGTGAAACAGGGGGGGTCCTTTATGGCTACACCTTC. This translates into CASSETGGVLYGYTF.

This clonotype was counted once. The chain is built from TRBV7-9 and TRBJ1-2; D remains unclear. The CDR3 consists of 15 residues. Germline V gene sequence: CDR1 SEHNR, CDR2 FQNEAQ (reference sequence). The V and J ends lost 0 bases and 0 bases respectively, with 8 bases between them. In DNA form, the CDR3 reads TGTGCCAGCAGCTTAGCAGCAGAGGCTAACTATGGCTACACCTTC. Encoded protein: CASSLAAEANYGYTF.

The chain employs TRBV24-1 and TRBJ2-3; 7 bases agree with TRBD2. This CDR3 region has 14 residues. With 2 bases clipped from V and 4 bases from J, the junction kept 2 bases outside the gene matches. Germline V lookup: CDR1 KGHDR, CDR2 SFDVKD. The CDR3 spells CATSDSSGADTQYF. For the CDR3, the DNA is TGTGCCACCAGTGATTCGAGCGGGGCAGATACGCAGTATTTT.

Here the CDR3 DNA reads TGTGCCAGCAGCTCAACCGGGACCCCAGGGACCCAGTACTTC. It codes for CASSSTGTPGTQYF. The chain carries TRBV11-3 and TRBJ2-7, with D tentatively TRBD1 or TRBD2 (5 bases each). The J call is uncertain, as TRBJ2-5 better fits the DNA end. Germline V gives CDR1 SGHNT, CDR2 YENEEA. The CDR3 extends over 14 amino acids.

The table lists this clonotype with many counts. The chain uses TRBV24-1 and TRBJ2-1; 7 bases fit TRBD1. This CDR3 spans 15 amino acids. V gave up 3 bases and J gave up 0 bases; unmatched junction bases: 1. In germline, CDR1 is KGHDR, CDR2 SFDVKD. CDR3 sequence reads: CATSDGDSSYNEQFF. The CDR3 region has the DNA TGTGCCACCAGTGATGGGGACAGCTCCTACAATGAGCAGTTCTTC.

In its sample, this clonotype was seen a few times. CDR3 region: CSVVEGGKEQYF. The CDR3 nucleotides read TGCAGCGTTGTCGAGGGAGGGAAGGAGCAGTACTTC. The gene calls are TRBV29-1 and TRBJ2-7, with TRBD2 identical over 7 bases. This CDR3 has 12 residues. Germline V CDR1 and CDR2: SQVTM, ANQGSEA. V shed 4 bases, J shed 7 bases, and the junction held 7 bases outside the gene matches.

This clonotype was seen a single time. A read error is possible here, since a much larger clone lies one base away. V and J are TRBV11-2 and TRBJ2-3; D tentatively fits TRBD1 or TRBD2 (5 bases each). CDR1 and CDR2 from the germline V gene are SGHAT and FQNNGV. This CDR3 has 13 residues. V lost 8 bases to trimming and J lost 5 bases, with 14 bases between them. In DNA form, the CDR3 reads TGTGCCAGCCTCCGGGGCCCGCGAGATACGCAGTATTTT. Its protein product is CASLRGPRDTQYF. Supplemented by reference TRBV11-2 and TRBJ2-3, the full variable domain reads EAGVAQSPRYKIIEKRQSVAFWCNPISGHATLYWYQQILGQGPKLLIQFQNNGVVDDSQLPKDRFSAERLKGVDSTLKIQPAKLEDSAVYLCASLRGPRDTQYFGPGTRLTVL.

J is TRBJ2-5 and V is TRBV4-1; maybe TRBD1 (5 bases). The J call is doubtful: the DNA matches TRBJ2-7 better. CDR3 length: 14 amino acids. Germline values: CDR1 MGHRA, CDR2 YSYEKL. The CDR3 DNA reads TGCGCCAGCAGCCTCGACCGGACATCTAACGAGCAGTACTTC. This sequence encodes CASSLDRTSNEQYF.

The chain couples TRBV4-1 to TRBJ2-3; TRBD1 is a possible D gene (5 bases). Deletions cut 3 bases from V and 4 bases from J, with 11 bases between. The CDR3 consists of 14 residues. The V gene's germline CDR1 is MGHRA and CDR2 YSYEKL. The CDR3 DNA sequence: TGCGCCAGCAGCCAGGGGCCCATTGCAGATACGCAGTATTTT. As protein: CASSQGPIADTQYF.